This T cell receptor (beta chain) came from a study of Graves' ophthalmopathy and Graves' hyperthyroidism. General study results and limits: Most thyroid clonotypes with frequency above 0.001 were detected in blood too. Between ophthalmopathy and stable hyperthyroidism, a 13-signature model drew a separation with about 85% sensitivity and less than 83% specificity.

Amplified material comprised TCR beta CDR3 regions derived from RNA transcripts. Amplification began with first-round RT-PCR using HTBI primers, then second-round multiplex PCR was performed. One entry per CDR3 protein, called by TCRdb with MiXCR from the multiplex PCR reads. Of some 240,000 distinct CDR3 sequences listed, about 46% are singletons. The CDR3 loop spans 14 amino acids. Trimming took off 7 bases at V and 4 bases at J, with 16 bases between the two ends. About this clonotype itself: Its antigen remains unidentified.

Ophthalmopathy in the donors was of moderate-to-severe activity, with CAS ≥3, NOSPECS ≥4 and duration under 3 months. Patients were diagnosed from clinical symptoms, serum thyroxine, TRAb, thyroid ultrasound and orbital computed tomography. Sequencing input: peripheral blood. This chain links TRBV12-3 or TRBV12-4 with TRBJ1-1; a weak D match, TRBD1 (6 bases). The TCR comes from an adult man with Graves' ophthalmopathy. The CDR3 region is CASKTGWGGTEAFF. CDR3 nucleotides: TGTGCCAGCAAAACAGGGTGGGGCGGCACTGAAGCTTTCTTT.